The 20 T cell receptor beta chains below all came from one sample that was sequenced in a study of blood T cell repertoires in COVID-19 (dated by TCRdb to the early 2020s). Library preparation used the immunoSEQ multiplex PCR assay. The source is immuneACCESS, and TCRdb retained only in-frame sequences with V and J called. Part of the clones is not carried over; for the studies checked, unresolved V genes explain less than half of this, and the remainder is unexplained. This sample gives approximately 240,000 clones in total; 83% of them show up just once. The top ten clones comprise around 5.5% of the sample. Material: peripheral blood. These receptors all stem from a human donor in a cohort sampled during active COVID-19.

V usage is TRBV7-3 and J usage is TRBJ2-1; a possible D gene is TRBD1 (5 bases). CDR3 length: 14 amino acids. CDR1 and CDR2 (germline): SGHTA, FQGTGA. V dropped 8 bases and J dropped 9 bases, with 20 bases sitting between them. CDR3 coding DNA: TGTGCCAGCTCCCGAGAGGCAGGGAAAAGTGAGCAGTTCTTC. It encodes CASSREAGKSEQFF.

The chain couples TRBV10-3 to TRBJ1-2; TRBD1 agrees at 7 bases. The CDR3 totals 14 residues. The trim removed 4 bases at V and 4 bases at J, leaving 6 bases unmatched. Looked up from germline, CDR1 is ENHRY and CDR2 is SYGVKD. The CDR3 here is CAISVGDSTYGYTF. CDR3 in DNA: TGTGCCATCAGTGTAGGGGACAGTACCTATGGCTACACCTTC.

This rearrangement joins TRBV28 to TRBJ1-5; no clear D. Germline values: CDR1 MDHEN, CDR2 SYDVKM. Deletions cut 7 bases from V and 9 bases from J, with 19 bases between. The CDR3 runs to 14 residues. This CDR3 reads CASNNPVAARPQHF. The CDR3 DNA reads as TGTGCCAGCAATAACCCTGTCGCTGCTAGGCCCCAGCATTTT.

The V and J genes are TRBV20-1 and TRBJ2-1; D remains ambiguous. Germline CDR1 reads DFQATT; CDR2 reads SNEGSKA (reference sequence). The CDR3 totals 11 residues. The ends were cut back, 3 bases at V and 8 bases at J, with 8 bases in the middle. The DNA for the CDR3 is TGCAGTGCTAGCTTGGTAGATGAGCAGTTCTTC. Translated, it gives CSASLVDEQFF.

J is TRBJ1-2 and V is TRBV2; unclear D gene. The germline V gene encodes CDR1 SNHLY and CDR2 FYNNEI. Trimming shortened V by 2 bases and J by 5 bases, and 6 bases separated the two germline ends. The CDR3 consists of 12 residues. The CDR3: CASSEPGYGYTF. The CDR3 DNA reads TGTGCCAGCAGTGAACCGGGATATGGCTACACCTTC.

The chain is built from TRBV5-5 and TRBJ2-7; 12 nucleotides match TRBD2. V dropped 6 bases and J dropped 4; count of bases not matched to a gene: 2. CDR1 is SGHKS and CDR2 is YYEKEE in the germline V gene (reference sequence). The CDR3 runs to 13 residues. CDR3 DNA sequence: TGTGCCAGCAAAACTAGCGGGGGGTACGAGCAGTACTTC. This gives the protein CASKTSGGYEQYF.

The rearrangement uses TRBV28 and TRBJ2-3; 9 nucleotides match TRBD2. There are 16 residues in the CDR3. Trimming removed 1 base from V and 6 bases from J; junction bases left unmatched: 8. CDR1 is MDHEN, CDR2 SYDVKM, per germline. CDR3 DNA sequence: TGTGCCAGCAGTTTATTTTCTAGCGGGGTGGTGGATACGCAGTATTTT. Its translation is CASSLFSSGVVDTQYF.

This clone has just one count. The V gene is TRBV19, the J gene TRBJ2-5; the match to TRBD1 covers 9 bases. Germline CDR1 is LNHDA and CDR2 is SQIVND (reference sequence). The CDR3 covers 16 residues. V dropped 6 bases and J dropped 3; count of bases not matched to a gene: 11. The CDR3 spells CASSPGDRGIKETQYF. CDR3 sequence (DNA): TGTGCCAGTAGCCCCGGCGACAGGGGGATTAAAGAGACCCAGTACTTC.

This rearrangement joins TRBV25-1 to TRBJ2-4; TRBD1 matches at 9 bases. The CDR3 runs 14 residues. The V gene end was trimmed by 5 bases and the J gene end by 6 bases; junction bases not matched to a gene: 5. From germline, CDR1 is MGHDK and CDR2 SYGVNS. CDR3: CASSHGTGLNIQYF. CDR3 coding DNA: TGTGCCAGCAGTCACGGGACAGGGTTAAACATTCAGTACTTC.

The chain employs TRBV28 and TRBJ2-7, with D perhaps TRBD1 (6 bases). Germline-derived CDR1 and CDR2 are MDHEN and SYDVKM. With 8 bases removed from V and 0 bases from J, the gap between germline ends came to 17 bases. The CDR3 consists of 15 residues. The CDR3 DNA reads as TGTGCCAGCCGCCCCCAGGGGTACCTCTCCTACGAGCAGTACTTC. Translating it yields CASRPQGYLSYEQYF.

Written as DNA, the CDR3 is TGCAGCGTCGAGTACTCTGGAAACACCATATATTTT. Protein: CSVEYSGNTIYF. The chain combines TRBV29-1 with TRBJ1-3; D ambiguous. This CDR3 has 12 residues. In germline, CDR1 is SQVTM, CDR2 ANQGSEA. V gave up 6 bases and J gave up 0 bases, with 6 bases separating them. Combining the CDR3 with reference TRBV29-1 and TRBJ1-3 gives the whole variable domain SAVISQKPSRDICQRGTSLTIQCQVDSQVTMMFWYRQQPGQSLTLIATANQGSEATYESGFVIDKFPISRPNLTFSTLTVSNMSPEDSSIYLCSVEYSGNTIYFGEGSWLTVV.

This chain connects TRBV12-3 or TRBV12-4 to TRBJ2-7; D is possibly TRBD2 (5 bases). The CDR3 extends over 12 amino acids. The germline V and J ends were trimmed by 7 bases and 3 bases, with 10 bases remaining between them. The CDR3 nucleotides read TGTGCCAGCATGGTCGGGGTCTACGAGCAGTACTTC. Its translation is CASMVGVYEQYF.

The chain's CDR3 is CASSYAQGAGYGYTF. In DNA, the CDR3 is TGTGCCAGCAGTTACGCGCAGGGGGCCGGCTATGGCTACACCTTC. The V call is TRBV6-5, the J call TRBJ1-2, with 8 bases lining up with TRBD1. This CDR3 is 15 amino acids long. The ends lost 2 bases at V and 4 bases at J; junction bases unmatched: 6. The germline CDR1 and CDR2 sequences are MNHEY and SVGAGI.

The V and J genes are TRBV7-2 and TRBJ2-3; 10 bases map to TRBD2. There are 17 residues in the CDR3. V lost 3 bases to trimming and J lost 4 bases; unmatched junction nucleotides: 10. From germline, CDR1 is SGHTA and CDR2 FQGNSA. The CDR3 loop reads CASSLSRLAGAADTQYF. Written as DNA, the CDR3 is TGTGCCAGCAGCTTGTCACGGCTAGCGGGAGCAGCAGATACGCAGTATTTT.

The J gene is TRBJ2-4, the V gene TRBV15, with D perhaps TRBD2 (7 bases). This CDR3 has 16 amino acids. V was pared by 5 bases and J by 3 bases, with 17 bases between. CDR1 is LNHNV, CDR2 YYDKDF, per germline (reference sequence). The CDR3 DNA is TGTGCCACCAGCGGCGGTGGGGGGGCCTTCAAAAACATTCAGTACTTC. Translation: CATSGGGGAFKNIQYF.

The chain is built from TRBV3-1 (or the pseudogene TRBV3-2) and TRBJ2-3; D possibly corresponds to TRBD2 (6 bases). This CDR3 region has 16 residues. The germline CDR1 and CDR2 sequences are LGHDT and YNNKEL (reference sequence). The V end lost 0 bases, the J end lost 7 bases, and 17 bases lay between the germline ends. CDR3: CASSQEGWTNINTQYF. CDR3 nucleotide sequence: TGTGCCAGCAGCCAAGAGGGATGGACTAACATAAATACGCAGTATTTT.

The chain couples TRBV12-3 or TRBV12-4 to TRBJ2-7, with D perhaps matching TRBD2 (6 bases). This CDR3 comprises 13 residues. The V and J ends lost 3 bases and 3 bases respectively, with 9 bases between them. CDR3 DNA: TGTGCCAGCAGTTTCACTAGCATCTACGAGCAGTACTTC. It encodes CASSFTSIYEQYF.

Concerning this clone itself: At the DNA level, this CDR3 is encoded by other sequences in the same sample as well. This chain connects TRBV28 to TRBJ1-1; D unresolved. CDR3 length: 13 amino acids. Germline lookup yields CDR1 MDHEN and CDR2 SYDVKM. V was shortened by 8 bases and J by 1 base, with 11 bases between the two germline ends. CDR3 in DNA: TGTGCCAGCTCCTTGGGAGGGAACACTGAAGCTTTCTTT. The encoded protein is CASSLGGNTEAFF.

The V gene is TRBV6-5, the J gene TRBJ1-2, with 10 bases that match TRBD1. The CDR3 length is 14 residues. Germline CDR1 MNHEY, CDR2 SVGAGI. Trimming removed 6 bases from V and 6 bases from J; junction bases left unmatched: 7. The CDR3 DNA is TGTGCCAGCAGAGGGACAGGGGAACTTAATGGCTACACCTTC. Protein sequence: CASRGTGELNGYTF.

This chain links TRBV14 with TRBJ2-3; D is unresolved. Germline V gives CDR1 SGHDN, CDR2 FVKESK. V lost 7 bases, J lost 2 bases, and 10 bases lay in between. The CDR3 contains 13 residues. The CDR3 DNA follows: TGTGCCAGCACCCTGAGATCCACAGATACGCAGTATTTT. Encoded protein: CASTLRSTDTQYF.